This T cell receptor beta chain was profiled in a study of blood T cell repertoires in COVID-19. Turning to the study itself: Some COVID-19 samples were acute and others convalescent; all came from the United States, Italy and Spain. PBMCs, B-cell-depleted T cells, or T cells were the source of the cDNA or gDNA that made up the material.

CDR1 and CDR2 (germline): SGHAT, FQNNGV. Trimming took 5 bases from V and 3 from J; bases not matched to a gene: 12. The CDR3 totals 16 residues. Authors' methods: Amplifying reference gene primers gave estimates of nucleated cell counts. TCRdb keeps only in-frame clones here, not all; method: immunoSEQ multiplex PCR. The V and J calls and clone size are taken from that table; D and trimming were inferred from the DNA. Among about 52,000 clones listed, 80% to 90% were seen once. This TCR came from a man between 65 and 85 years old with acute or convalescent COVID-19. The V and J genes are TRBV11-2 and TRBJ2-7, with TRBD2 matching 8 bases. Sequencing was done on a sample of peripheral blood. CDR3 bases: TGTGCCAGCAGCAAGACCGGGACTAGAGGTTACTACGAGCAGTACTTC. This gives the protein CASSKTGTRGYYEQYF.